This entry features one TCR beta chain sequence. Antigen specificity is unknown. The data are from a study of T cell responses to AZD1222 COVID-19 vaccine. Study at large: Timing groups of about 4 and about 12 weeks for second doses were pooled. Study-wide results and limits: Nearly half of spike-specific TCRs reportedly target unmutated variant regions. Dominant at 160-218 and 743-854, vaccine-associated CD4 TCRs also spanned spike. Clonal diversity may have been underestimated in mostly white British donors.

Here immunoSEQ multiplex PCR was the method, and the copy in TCRdb shows in-frame clones only, minus some. The sample comprises around 130,000 clones, about 93% of which are singletons, and about 0.91% rests with the top ten. With V trimmed by 2 bases and J by 8 bases, 10 bases remained unmatched. This CDR3 is built from 14 residues. The V gene's germline CDR1 is GTSNPN and CDR2 SVGIG (reference sequence). The rearrangement links TRBV30 to TRBJ1-1; 8 bases agree with TRBD1. The specimen was peripheral blood, collected on day 0 of AZD1222 vaccination. The origin of this receptor is an adult in good health. Written as DNA, the CDR3 is TGTGCCTGGAGTTGGACAGGGCTCTGGGCGGAAGCTTTCTTT. Amino acid sequence: CAWSWTGLWAEAFF.